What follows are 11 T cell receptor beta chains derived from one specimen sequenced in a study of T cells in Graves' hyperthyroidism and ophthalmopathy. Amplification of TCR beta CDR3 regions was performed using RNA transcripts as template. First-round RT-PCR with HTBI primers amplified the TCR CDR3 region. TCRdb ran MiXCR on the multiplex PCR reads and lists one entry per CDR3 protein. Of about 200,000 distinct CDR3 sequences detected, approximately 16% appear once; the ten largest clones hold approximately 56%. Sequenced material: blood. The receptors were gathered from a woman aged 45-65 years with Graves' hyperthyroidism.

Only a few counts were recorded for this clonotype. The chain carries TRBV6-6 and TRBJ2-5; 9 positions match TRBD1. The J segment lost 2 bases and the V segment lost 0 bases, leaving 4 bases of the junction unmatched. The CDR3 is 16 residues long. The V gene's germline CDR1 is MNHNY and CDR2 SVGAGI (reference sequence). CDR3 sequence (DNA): TGTGCCAGCAGTTACTCCGGGACAGGGATTCAAGAGACCCAGTACTTC. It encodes CASSYSGTGIQETQYF.

The CDR3 bases are TGTGCCAGCAGTTTAAAGGGACAGGGGGCAAGGGGCTATGGCTACACCTTC. This sequence encodes CASSLKGQGARGYGYTF. This rearrangement joins TRBV27 to TRBJ1-2; 12 positions agree with TRBD1. Looked up from germline, CDR1 is MNHEY and CDR2 is SMNVEV (reference sequence). The J segment lost 4 bases and the V segment lost 2 bases, leaving 8 bases of the junction unmatched. The CDR3 has 17 residues.

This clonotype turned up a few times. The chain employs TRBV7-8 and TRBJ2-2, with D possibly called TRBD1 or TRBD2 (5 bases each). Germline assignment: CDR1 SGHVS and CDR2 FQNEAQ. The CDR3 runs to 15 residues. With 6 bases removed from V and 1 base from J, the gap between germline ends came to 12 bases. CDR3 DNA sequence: TGTGCCAGCAGATCCGGGACGGAGAACACCGGGGAGCTGTTTTTT. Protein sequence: CASRSGTENTGELFF.

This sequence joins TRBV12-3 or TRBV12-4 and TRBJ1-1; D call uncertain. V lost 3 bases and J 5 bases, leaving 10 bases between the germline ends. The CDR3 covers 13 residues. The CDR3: CASSFTPRTEAFF. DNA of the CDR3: TGTGCCAGCAGTTTTACCCCCCGAACTGAAGCTTTCTTT.

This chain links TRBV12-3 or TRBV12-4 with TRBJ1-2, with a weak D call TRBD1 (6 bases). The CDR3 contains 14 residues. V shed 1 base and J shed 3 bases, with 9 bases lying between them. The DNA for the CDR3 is TGTGCCAGCAGTTTAGGTCGGACAGACTATGGCTACACCTTC. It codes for CASSLGRTDYGYTF.

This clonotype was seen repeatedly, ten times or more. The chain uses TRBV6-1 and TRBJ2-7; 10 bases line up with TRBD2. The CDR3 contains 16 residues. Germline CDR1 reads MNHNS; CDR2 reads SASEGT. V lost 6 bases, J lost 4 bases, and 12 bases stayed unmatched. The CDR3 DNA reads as TGTGCCAGCAGCCCCGGTCTAGCGGGAGTGGGTTACGAGCAGTACTTC. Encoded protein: CASSPGLAGVGYEQYF.

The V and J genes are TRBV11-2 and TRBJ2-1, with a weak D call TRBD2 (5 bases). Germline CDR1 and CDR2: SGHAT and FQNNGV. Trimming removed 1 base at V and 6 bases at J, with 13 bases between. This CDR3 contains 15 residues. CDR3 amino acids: CASSLVRGSINEQFF. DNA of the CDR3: TGTGCCAGCAGCTTAGTTAGAGGGAGCATCAATGAGCAGTTCTTC.

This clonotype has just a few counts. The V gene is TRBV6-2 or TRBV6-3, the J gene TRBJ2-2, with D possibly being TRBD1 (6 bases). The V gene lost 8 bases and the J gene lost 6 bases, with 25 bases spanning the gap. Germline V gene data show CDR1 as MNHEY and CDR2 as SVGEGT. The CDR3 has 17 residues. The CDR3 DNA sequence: TGTGCCAGCGGTCTTTACGTTGCAGGGGTTAACCCCGGGGAGCTGTTTTTT. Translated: CASGLYVAGVNPGELFF.

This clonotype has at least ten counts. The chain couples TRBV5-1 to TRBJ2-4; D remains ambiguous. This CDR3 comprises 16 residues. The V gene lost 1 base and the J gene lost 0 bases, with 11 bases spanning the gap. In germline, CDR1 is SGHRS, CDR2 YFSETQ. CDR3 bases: TGCGCCAGCAGCTTGAACGACGGTATAGCCAAAAACATTCAGTACTTC. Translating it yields CASSLNDGIAKNIQYF.

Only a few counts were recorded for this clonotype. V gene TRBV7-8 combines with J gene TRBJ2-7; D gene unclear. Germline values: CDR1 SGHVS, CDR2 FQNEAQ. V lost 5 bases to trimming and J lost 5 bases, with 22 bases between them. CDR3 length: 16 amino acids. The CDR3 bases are TGTGCCAGCAGCCCACTAATAGGGCCCCCATCCCACGAGCAGTACTTC. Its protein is CASSPLIGPPSHEQYF. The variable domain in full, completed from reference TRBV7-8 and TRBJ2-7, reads GAGVSQSPRYKVAKRGQDVALRCDPISGHVSLFWYQQALGQGPEFLTYFQNEAQLDKSGLPSDRFFAERPEGSVSTLKIQRTQQEDSAVYLCASSPLIGPPSHEQYFGPGTRLTVT.

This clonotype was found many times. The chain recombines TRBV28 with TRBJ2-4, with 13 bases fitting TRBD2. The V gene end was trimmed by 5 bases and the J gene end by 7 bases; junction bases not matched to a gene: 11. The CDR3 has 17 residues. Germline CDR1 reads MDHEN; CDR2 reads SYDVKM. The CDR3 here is CASSPRTSGRGDNIQYF. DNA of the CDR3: TGTGCCAGCAGTCCGAGGACTAGCGGGAGAGGAGATAACATTCAGTACTTC.